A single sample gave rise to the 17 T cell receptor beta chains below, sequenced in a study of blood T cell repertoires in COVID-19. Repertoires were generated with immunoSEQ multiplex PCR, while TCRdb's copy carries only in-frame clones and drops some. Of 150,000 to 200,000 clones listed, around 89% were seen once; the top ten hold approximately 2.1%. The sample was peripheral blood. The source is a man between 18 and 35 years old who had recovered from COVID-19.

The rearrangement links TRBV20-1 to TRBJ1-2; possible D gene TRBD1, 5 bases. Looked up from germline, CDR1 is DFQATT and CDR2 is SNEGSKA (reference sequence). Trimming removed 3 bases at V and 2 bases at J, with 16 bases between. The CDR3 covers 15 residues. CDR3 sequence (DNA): TGCAGTGCTAGTCAGCCAGGGCTTAGGAACTATGGCTACACCTTC. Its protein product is CSASQPGLRNYGYTF.

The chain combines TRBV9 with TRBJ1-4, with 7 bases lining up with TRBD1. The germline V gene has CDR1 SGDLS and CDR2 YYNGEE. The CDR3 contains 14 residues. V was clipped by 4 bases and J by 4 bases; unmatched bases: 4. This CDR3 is CASSFRDSNEKLFF. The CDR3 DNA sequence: TGTGCCAGCAGCTTCCGGGACAGTAATGAAAAACTGTTTTTT.

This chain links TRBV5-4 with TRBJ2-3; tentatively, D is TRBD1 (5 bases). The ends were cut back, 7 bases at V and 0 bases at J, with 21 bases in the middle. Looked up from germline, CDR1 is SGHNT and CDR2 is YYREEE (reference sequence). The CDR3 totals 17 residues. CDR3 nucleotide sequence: TGTGCCAGCGGAACCCGAACAGGCGGTCCTAGCACAGATACGCAGTATTTT. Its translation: CASGTRTGGPSTDTQYF.

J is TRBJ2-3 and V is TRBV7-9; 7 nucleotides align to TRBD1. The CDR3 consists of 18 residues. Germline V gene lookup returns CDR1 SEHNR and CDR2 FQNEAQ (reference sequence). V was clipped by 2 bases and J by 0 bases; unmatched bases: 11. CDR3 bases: TGTGCCAGCAGCTTACCAAACAGGGGAGAGGGGAGCACAGATACGCAGTATTTT. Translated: CASSLPNRGEGSTDTQYF.

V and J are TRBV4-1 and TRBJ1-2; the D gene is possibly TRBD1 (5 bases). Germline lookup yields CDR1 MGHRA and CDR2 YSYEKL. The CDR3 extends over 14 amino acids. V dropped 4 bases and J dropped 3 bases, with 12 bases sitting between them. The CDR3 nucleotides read TGCGCCAGCAGCCCCGACTCGGGGGACTATGGCTACACCTTC. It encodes CASSPDSGDYGYTF.

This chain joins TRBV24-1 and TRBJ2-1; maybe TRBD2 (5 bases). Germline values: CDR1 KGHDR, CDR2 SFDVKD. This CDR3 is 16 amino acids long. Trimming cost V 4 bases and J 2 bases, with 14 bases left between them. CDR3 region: CATSDPASGAYNEQFF. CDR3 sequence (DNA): TGTGCCACCAGTGACCCAGCCAGCGGAGCCTACAATGAGCAGTTCTTC.

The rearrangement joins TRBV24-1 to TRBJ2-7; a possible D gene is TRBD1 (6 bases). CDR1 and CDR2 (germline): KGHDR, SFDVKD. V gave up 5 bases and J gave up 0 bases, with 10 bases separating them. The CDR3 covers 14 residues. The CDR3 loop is CATSGTVSSYEQYF. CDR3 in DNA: TGTGCCACCAGTGGGACAGTAAGCTCCTACGAGCAGTACTTC.

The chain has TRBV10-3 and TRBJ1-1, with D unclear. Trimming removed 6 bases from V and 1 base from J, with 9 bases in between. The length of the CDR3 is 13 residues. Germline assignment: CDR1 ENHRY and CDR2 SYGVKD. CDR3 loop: CAISINRNTEAFF. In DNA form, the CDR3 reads TGTGCCATCAGCATTAACAGGAACACTGAAGCTTTCTTT.

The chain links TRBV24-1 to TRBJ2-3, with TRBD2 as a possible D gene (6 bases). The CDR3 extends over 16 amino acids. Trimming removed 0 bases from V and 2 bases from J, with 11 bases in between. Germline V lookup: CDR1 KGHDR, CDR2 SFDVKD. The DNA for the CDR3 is TGTGCCACCAGTGATTTGGAGGGAGGTTTCACAGATACGCAGTATTTT. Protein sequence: CATSDLEGGFTDTQYF.

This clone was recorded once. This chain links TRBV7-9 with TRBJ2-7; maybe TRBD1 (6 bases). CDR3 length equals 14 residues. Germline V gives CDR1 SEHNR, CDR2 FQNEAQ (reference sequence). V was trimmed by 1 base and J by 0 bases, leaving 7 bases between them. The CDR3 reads CASSLVGASYEQYF. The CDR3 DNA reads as TGTGCCAGCAGCTTAGTGGGGGCCTCCTACGAGCAGTACTTC.

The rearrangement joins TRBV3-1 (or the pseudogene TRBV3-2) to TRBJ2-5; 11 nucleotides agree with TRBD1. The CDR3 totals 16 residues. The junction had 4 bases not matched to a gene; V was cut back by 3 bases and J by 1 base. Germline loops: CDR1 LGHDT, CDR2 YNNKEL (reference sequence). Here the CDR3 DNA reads TGTGCCAGCAGCCAGGCGGGGACAGGGGGCCAAGAGACCCAGTACTTC. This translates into CASSQAGTGGQETQYF.

The CDR3 coding sequence is TGTGCCTGGACCGTCGGACTCGGGGAGCTGTTTTTT. Translated, it gives CAWTVGLGELFF. The rearrangement uses TRBV30 and TRBJ2-2; a weak D match, TRBD2 (5 bases). This CDR3 contains 12 residues. Germline-derived CDR1 and CDR2 are GTSNPN and SVGIG (reference sequence). V gave up 4 bases and J gave up 7 bases, with 10 bases separating them.

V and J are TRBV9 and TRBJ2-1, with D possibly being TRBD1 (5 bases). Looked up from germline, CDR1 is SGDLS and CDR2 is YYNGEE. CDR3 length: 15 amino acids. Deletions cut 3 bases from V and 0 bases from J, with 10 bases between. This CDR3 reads CASSDGDSSYNEQFF. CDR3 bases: TGTGCCAGCAGCGACGGTGACAGCTCCTACAATGAGCAGTTCTTC.

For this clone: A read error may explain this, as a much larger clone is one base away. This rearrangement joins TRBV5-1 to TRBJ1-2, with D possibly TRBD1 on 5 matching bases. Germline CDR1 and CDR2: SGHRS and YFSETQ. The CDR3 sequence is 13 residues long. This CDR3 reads CTSSFSQAVGYTF. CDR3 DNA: TGCACCAGCAGCTTCTCACAGGCCGTGGGCTACACCTTC.

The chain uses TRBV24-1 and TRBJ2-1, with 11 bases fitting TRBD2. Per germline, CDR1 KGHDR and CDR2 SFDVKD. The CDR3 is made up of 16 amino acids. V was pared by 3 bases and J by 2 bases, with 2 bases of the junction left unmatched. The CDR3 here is CATSDPGLAAYNEQFF. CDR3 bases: TGTGCCACCAGTGATCCGGGACTAGCGGCCTACAATGAGCAGTTCTTC.

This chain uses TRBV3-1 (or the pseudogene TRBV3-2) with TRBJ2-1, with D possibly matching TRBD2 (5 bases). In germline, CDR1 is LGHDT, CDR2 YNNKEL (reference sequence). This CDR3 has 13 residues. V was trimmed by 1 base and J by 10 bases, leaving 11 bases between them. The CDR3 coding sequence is TGTGCCAGCAGCCAAGTAGACCGCGGGGAGCAGTTCTTC. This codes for CASSQVDRGEQFF.

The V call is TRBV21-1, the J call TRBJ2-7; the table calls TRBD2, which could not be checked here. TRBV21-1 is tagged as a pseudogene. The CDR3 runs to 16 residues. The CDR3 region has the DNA TGTGCCAGCAGCGGCCGACTAGCGGCGACTACCTACGAGCAGTACTTC. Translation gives CASSGRLAATTYEQYF.